This entry lists 29 T cell receptor beta chains sequenced from one sample in a study of shared clonotypes between healthy human individuals. The protocol was immunoSEQ multiplex PCR, while the TCRdb copy is restricted to in-frame clones and leaves out a portion. The sample records about 1,500,000 clones, around 97% being singletons. Sequenced input: naive CD4+ T cells sorted from blood. As to subset: CD45RA+ positively selected. The receptor set was obtained from a man aged 25-45 years in good health.

The chain joins TRBV7-2 to TRBJ2-3; no clear D gene. The CDR3 extends over 15 amino acids. Germline-derived CDR1 and CDR2 are SGHTA and FQGNSA. Trimming removed 3 bases at V and 3 bases at J, with 13 bases between. The CDR3 DNA is TGTGCCAGCAGCTTTCACGCGAGTAGGACAGATACGCAGTATTTT. As protein: CASSFHASRTDTQYF.

V gene TRBV10-3 combines with J gene TRBJ1-5, with a possible D match to TRBD1 (6 bases). The germline CDR1 and CDR2 sequences are ENHRY and SYGVKD. The CDR3 has 14 residues. With 11 bases removed from V and 6 bases from J, the gap between germline ends came to 20 bases. CDR3 sequence reads: CASQWGQGSQPQHF. The CDR3 DNA reads TGTGCCTCACAATGGGGGCAGGGAAGTCAGCCCCAGCATTTT.

This clone appeared a single time. The chain combines TRBV5-6 with TRBJ2-2; D unclear. The CDR3 is made up of 13 amino acids. Germline V gene sequence: CDR1 SGHDT, CDR2 YYEEEE. V lost 3 bases to trimming and J lost 5 bases, with 8 bases between them. The chain's CDR3 is CASSSGRTGELFF. The CDR3 region has the DNA TGTGCCAGCAGCTCCGGTAGGACCGGGGAGCTGTTTTTT.

V usage is TRBV19 and J usage is TRBJ2-3, with TRBD2 matching 7 bases. Germline trimming cut 5 bases from V and 3 bases from J; bases unmatched to any gene: 8. The CDR3 is 15 residues long. Germline lookup yields CDR1 LNHDA and CDR2 SQIVND (reference sequence). This chain's CDR3 is CASSVGLGPTDTQYF. In nucleotides, the CDR3 is TGTGCCAGTAGTGTCGGACTAGGCCCTACAGATACGCAGTATTTT.

This chain connects TRBV7-3 to TRBJ2-1, with D perhaps TRBD1 or TRBD2 (5 bases each). CDR1 is SGHTA, CDR2 FQGTGA, per germline. The CDR3 runs to 14 residues. Trimming took off 5 bases at V and 5 bases at J, with 13 bases between the two ends. CDR3 in DNA: TGTGCCAGCAGCGAGACCGGGACCCACAATGAGCAGTTCTTC. This encodes CASSETGTHNEQFF.

This rearrangement joins TRBV4-3 to TRBJ1-2, with D perhaps TRBD1 (5 bases). With 1 base removed from V and 5 bases from J, the gap between germline ends came to 20 bases. The CDR3 contains 17 residues. Germline CDR1 and CDR2: LGHNA and YSLEER. The CDR3 DNA is TGCGCCAGCAGCCAAGGTCATCGGGGGACGGGAACTTATGGCTACACCTTC. Its protein product is CASSQGHRGTGTYGYTF.

This sequence joins TRBV10-1 and TRBJ1-5; 12 bases are a match to TRBD1. Germline assignment: CDR1 WNHNN and CDR2 SYGVQD (reference sequence). Losses at the gene ends were 5 bases for V and 2 bases for J; bases not matched to a gene: 13. CDR3 length equals 19 residues. In DNA form, the CDR3 reads TGCGCCAGCAGTCCGGCGACCCGGGACAGGGGGCGAGGCAATCAGCCCCAGCATTTT. Translating it yields CASSPATRDRGRGNQPQHF.

A single count supports this clone. This chain joins TRBV10-1 and TRBJ2-3; TRBD2 is a possible D gene (5 bases). This CDR3 has 15 residues. V dropped 3 bases and J dropped 2 bases, with 12 bases sitting between them. CDR1 and CDR2 (germline): WNHNN, SYGVQD (reference sequence). The CDR3, as DNA: TGCGCCAGCAGTGATGCCGGGATTTACACAGATACGCAGTATTTT. Its translation: CASSDAGIYTDTQYF.

The V and J genes are TRBV13 and TRBJ2-7; 9 bases line up with TRBD1. The CDR3 runs 16 residues. V was pared by 0 bases and J by 6 bases, with 9 bases of the junction left unmatched. Germline CDR1 reads PRHDT; CDR2 reads FYEKMQ (reference sequence). The CDR3 DNA follows: TGTGCCAGCAGCTTAGGATACCGGGACAGGGCGATCGAGCAGTACTTC. Translating gives CASSLGYRDRAIEQYF. Based on the CDR3 plus reference TRBV13 and TRBJ2-7, the full variable domain is AAGVIQSPRHLIKEKRETATLKCYPIPRHDTVYWYQQGPGQDPQFLISFYEKMQSDKGSIPDRFSAQQFSDYHSELNMSSLELGDSALYFCASSLGYRDRAIEQYFGPGTRLTVT.

V gene TRBV7-8 combines with J gene TRBJ2-7, with TRBD1 identical over 8 bases. CDR1 and CDR2 (germline): SGHVS, FQNEAQ. The length of the CDR3 is 15 residues. Unmatched junction bases numbered 9, after V lost 2 bases and J lost 6 bases. The CDR3 is CASSLIGQGRIEQYF. CDR3 DNA sequence: TGTGCCAGCAGCTTAATAGGACAGGGACGGATCGAGCAGTACTTC.

J is TRBJ2-6 and V is TRBV18; TRBD1 aligns across 8 bases. V lost 1 base to trimming and J lost 2 bases; unmatched junction nucleotides: 10. This CDR3 has 19 residues. Germline V gene lookup returns CDR1 KGHSH and CDR2 LQKENI. CDR3 DNA: TGTGCCAGCTCACCACTAGGACAGGGAAGGTCTACTGGGGCCAACGTCCTGACTTTC. It yields the protein CASSPLGQGRSTGANVLTF.

This clone was counted between two and nine times. The V call is TRBV10-1, the J call TRBJ2-7; no reliable D call. CDR3 length equals 12 residues. Trimming left V 0 bases short and J 3 bases short, with 3 bases between. Germline V CDR1 and CDR2: WNHNN, SYGVQD (reference sequence). CDR3 in amino acids: CASSESHYEQYF. CDR3 DNA: TGCGCCAGCAGTGAGTCGCACTACGAGCAGTACTTC.

This clone is a singleton in its sample. The chain uses TRBV28 and TRBJ1-2, with D possibly matching TRBD1 (6 bases). Germline-derived CDR1 and CDR2 are MDHEN and SYDVKM. V gave up 4 bases and J gave up 6 bases, with 12 bases separating them. The CDR3 spans 13 residues. CDR3 DNA: TGTGCCAGCAGTTCTCGGGACATGGATGGCTACACCTTC. Translation: CASSSRDMDGYTF.

V usage is TRBV27 and J usage is TRBJ2-2, with D hard to call. V was clipped by 2 bases and J by 3 bases, with 13 bases between them. The CDR3 extends over 16 amino acids. Germline values: CDR1 MNHEY, CDR2 SMNVEV (reference sequence). This CDR3 reads CASSLDFGSYTGELFF. Written as DNA, the CDR3 is TGTGCCAGCAGTTTAGATTTTGGCTCATACACCGGGGAGCTGTTTTTT.

The gene calls are TRBV9 and TRBJ2-5; no clear D gene. CDR1 and CDR2 (germline): SGDLS, YYNGEE. CDR3 length equals 14 residues. V lost 0 bases to trimming and J lost 2 bases, with 8 bases between them. CDR3 sequence (DNA): TGTGCCAGCAGCGTAGATCTCGGACAAGAGACCCAGTACTTC. This codes for CASSVDLGQETQYF. Variable domain in full (rest from reference TRBV9 and TRBJ2-5): DSGVTQTPKHLITATGQRVTLRCSPRSGDLSVYWYQQSLDQGLQFLIQYYNGEERAKGNILERFSAQQFPDLHSELNLSSLELGDSALYFCASSVDLGQETQYFGPGTRLLVL.

This CDR3 is CASSWDSYQETQYF. CDR3 nucleotide sequence: TGTGCCAGCAGTTGGGACAGTTACCAAGAGACCCAGTACTTC. This sequence joins TRBV6-6 and TRBJ2-5, with 7 bases fitting TRBD1. The CDR3 sequence is 14 residues long. The V segment lost 4 bases and the J segment 0 bases; nucleotides outside the gene matches: 2. Germline V gene lookup returns CDR1 MNHNY and CDR2 SVGAGI (reference sequence).

The chain uses TRBV6-1 and TRBJ2-7, with 10 bases fitting TRBD2. CDR1 MNHNS and CDR2 SASEGT come from the germline V gene. The CDR3 sequence is 15 residues long. The V segment lost 6 bases and the J segment 4 bases; nucleotides outside the gene matches: 9. The chain's CDR3 is CASRQAGGPLYEQYF. For the CDR3, the DNA is TGTGCCAGCAGACAAGCGGGAGGGCCTTTATACGAGCAGTACTTC.

This rearrangement joins TRBV7-9 to TRBJ1-1, with D possibly being TRBD1 (5 bases). CDR3 length: 16 amino acids. With 1 base removed from V and 4 bases from J, the gap between germline ends came to 16 bases. CDR1 and CDR2 (germline): SEHNR, FQNEAQ (reference sequence). The CDR3 reads CASSLGVTVASTEAFF. CDR3 bases: TGTGCCAGCAGCTTAGGGGTGACAGTCGCGAGCACTGAAGCTTTCTTT.

The chain carries TRBV5-4 and TRBJ2-5; perhaps TRBD1 as D (5 bases). The V gene's germline CDR1 is SGHNT and CDR2 YYREEE (reference sequence). The CDR3 is made up of 16 amino acids. Trimming took 1 base from V and 5 from J, leaving 18 bases between them. CDR3 protein: CASSLQKGFYPETQYF. The DNA of the CDR3 is TGTGCCAGCAGCTTGCAAAAGGGGTTCTACCCGGAGACCCAGTACTTC.

The gene calls are TRBV11-2 and TRBJ1-1; 8 nucleotides match TRBD1. This CDR3 contains 13 residues. Germline V CDR1 and CDR2: SGHAT, FQNNGV. The ends lost 5 bases at V and 4 bases at J; junction bases unmatched: 3. CDR3 sequence reads: CASSAGQGTEAFF. DNA for the CDR3: TGTGCCAGCAGCGCCGGACAGGGCACTGAAGCTTTCTTT. Using reference TRBV11-2 and TRBJ1-1 for the parts outside the CDR3, the full variable domain is EAGVAQSPRYKIIEKRQSVAFWCNPISGHATLYWYQQILGQGPKLLIQFQNNGVVDDSQLPKDRFSAERLKGVDSTLKIQPAKLEDSAVYLCASSAGQGTEAFFGQGTRLTVV.

Notes on this clone: Other DNA sequences in this sample translate to the same CDR3. The chain employs TRBV5-1 and TRBJ1-1; TRBD1 aligns across 8 bases. V was clipped by 3 bases and J by 0 bases; unmatched bases: 1. In germline, CDR1 is SGHRS, CDR2 YFSETQ. The CDR3 runs to 14 residues. The CDR3 here is CASSSGQVNTEAFF. In DNA, the CDR3 is TGCGCCAGCAGCTCGGGACAGGTGAACACTGAAGCTTTCTTT.

The V and J genes are TRBV14 and TRBJ2-2, with D uncertain. V lost 4 bases, J lost 4 bases, and 7 bases lay in between. Germline V CDR1 and CDR2: SGHDN, FVKESK. This CDR3 spans 13 amino acids. The CDR3 is CASSPRITGELFF. Written as DNA, the CDR3 is TGTGCCAGCAGCCCCCGGATCACCGGGGAGCTGTTTTTT.

The rearrangement links TRBV30 to TRBJ2-1; 7 nucleotides match TRBD1. The V gene end was trimmed by 5 bases and the J gene end by 5 bases; junction bases not matched to a gene: 6. The CDR3 extends over 13 amino acids. Per germline, CDR1 GTSNPN and CDR2 SVGIG (reference sequence). The CDR3 region is CAWGTGADNEQFF. CDR3 in DNA: TGTGCCTGGGGCACAGGGGCCGACAATGAGCAGTTCTTC. Combining the CDR3 with reference TRBV30 and TRBJ2-1 gives the whole variable domain SQTIHQWPATLVQPVGSPLSLECTVEGTSNPNLYWYRQAAGRGLQLLFYSVGIGQISSEVPQNLSASRPQDRQFILSSKKLLLSDSGFYLCAWGTGADNEQFFGPGTRLTVL.

The chain employs TRBV5-6 and TRBJ2-5; D unresolved. The V and J ends lost 2 bases and 1 base respectively, with 9 bases between them. Germline loops: CDR1 SGHDT, CDR2 YYEEEE. This CDR3 has 14 residues. CDR3 in amino acids: CASSFFRAQETQYF. The CDR3 DNA is TGTGCCAGCAGCTTTTTTCGGGCCCAAGAGACCCAGTACTTC.

The chain is built from TRBV7-9 and TRBJ2-3; D unresolved. The CDR3 consists of 14 residues. Germline V CDR1 and CDR2: SEHNR, FQNEAQ (reference sequence). Between the trimmed V and J ends, which lost 5 bases and 5 bases, there was a span of 14 bases. The CDR3 protein is CASSPQRGEDTQYF. DNA for the CDR3: TGTGCCAGCAGCCCCCAGCGTGGGGAAGATACGCAGTATTTT.

V is TRBV9 and J is TRBJ2-2; TRBD1 matches at 10 bases. The CDR3 loop spans 14 amino acids. Germline V gives CDR1 SGDLS, CDR2 YYNGEE. After removal of 2 bases from V and 6 bases from J, the junction contained 1 base not matched to a gene. Here the CDR3 DNA reads TGTGCCAGCAGCGTCGGACAGGGGGCCGGGGAGCTGTTTTTT. This sequence encodes CASSVGQGAGELFF. The full variable domain, in which reference TRBV9 and TRBJ2-2 provide the parts outside the CDR3, is DSGVTQTPKHLITATGQRVTLRCSPRSGDLSVYWYQQSLDQGLQFLIQYYNGEERAKGNILERFSAQQFPDLHSELNLSSLELGDSALYFCASSVGQGAGELFFGEGSRLTVL.

V and J are TRBV19 and TRBJ1-2; D is perhaps TRBD1 (5 bases). V gave up 10 bases and J gave up 3 bases, with 18 bases separating them. The CDR3 extends over 14 amino acids. Germline lookup yields CDR1 LNHDA and CDR2 SQIVND (reference sequence). CDR3 bases: TGTGCCACCGCGGTGGGGCAGGGAGACTATGGCTACACCTTC. It yields the protein CATAVGQGDYGYTF.

V is TRBV5-4 and J is TRBJ2-7; TRBD1 is a possible D gene (6 bases). Germline-derived CDR1 and CDR2 are SGHNT and YYREEE (reference sequence). Trimming removed 2 bases at V and 2 bases at J, with 11 bases between. This CDR3 comprises 14 residues. CDR3 coding DNA: TGTGCCAGCAGCTTACGTCAGGGGACCTACGAGCAGTACTTC. Translation: CASSLRQGTYEQYF.

CDR3 protein: CASSQSWGGEKLFF. The CDR3, as DNA: TGTGCCAGCAGCCAATCTTGGGGAGGGGAAAAACTGTTTTTT. V usage is TRBV7-2 and J usage is TRBJ1-4; D unclear. Germline V lookup: CDR1 SGHTA, CDR2 FQGNSA. The V end was cut by 5 bases, the J end by 8 bases, with 15 bases between. This CDR3 comprises 14 residues.